This T cell receptor (beta chain) was retrieved from a study of blood T cell repertoires in COVID-19 (dated by TCRdb to the early 2020s). At the level of the whole study: Samples from collaborators originated in the United States, Italy and Spain and spanned both the acute and convalescent phases of COVID-19. Subjects who had been exposed to COVID-19, were actively infected with it, or had recovered from it provided the deeply sampled blood TCRbeta repertoires that made up the dataset. The samples were drawn from two sources: the first 160 participants of the ongoing ImmuneRACE study, and 950 to 1,500 subjects contributed by 6 global collaborators. The sample metadata nearly always contained a de-identified subject ID, COVID-19 status, age in years and sex. The material from the prospective study consisted of cDNA or gDNA derived from T cells, B-cell-depleted T cells, or PBMCs. A freely available public database, intended as a resource for researchers studying the immune response to SARS-CoV-2, is where the repertoires were released. HLA class I and class II types, where available, came from metadata supplied by the sample provider rather than from assay-based typing. Broader findings and caveats from the paper: The amount of clinical and demographic metadata varied by source and participant and was provided uncurated.

As encoded in the germline V gene (reference sequence), CDR1 is LGHDT while CDR2 is YNNKEL. The germline V end is reduced by 1 base and the J end by 7 bases; junction bases left unmatched: 18. Measured from the cysteine to the phenylalanine, the CDR3 is 18 residues long. Just the 54-base CDR3 DNA is kept, in frame starting at base 1. Turning to this clone: The antigen it binds to is not known. No much larger clone exists at a distance of one base, and base qualities are not known.

The collaborating institutions used their own protocols to collect whole blood in K2EDTA tubes. For TCRbeta analysis, collaborators shipped samples in one of three forms: frozen whole blood, isolated PBMCs, or DNA extracted from either of those sample types. The immunoSEQ Assay, a bias-controlled multiplex PCR, was used to amplify TCRbeta CDR3 regions from genomic DNA. The original pipeline was this. The number of nucleated cells in each sample was estimated from the amplification of reference gene primers within the assay. Sequence reads were collapsed and filtered to measure the absolute abundance of every unique TCRbeta CDR3 rearrangement. For each sample, productive Simpson clonality was calculated as the square root of Simpson's diversity index across productive rearrangements. This immuneACCESS table, as held by TCRdb, lists in-frame sequences with V and J called but not all clones. Of the missing ones, under half trace to an unresolved V gene in checked studies; the others have no known cause. V and J calls and clone size are copied from that table; D and trimming were computed from the DNA. A total of fewer than 150,000 clones appear in this sample, about 75% of them only once. The ten largest clonotypes hold over 15% of the sample.

The sequence joins TRBV3-1 (or the pseudogene TRBV3-2) to TRBJ2-5, with TRBD1 matching 7 junction bases. This TCR was sampled from a man at least 80 years old with acute or convalescent COVID-19. The sequenced material came from peripheral blood. The DNA reads TGTGCCAGCAGCCAAGGAGGTGGGGGACAGCGAGACTGGAGGACCCAGTACTTC. Its coded protein is CASSQGGGGQRDWRTQYF.